This T cell receptor (beta chain) is drawn from a study of blood T cell repertoires in COVID-19. About the research overall: Researchers got acute and convalescent COVID-19 samples from the United States, Italy and Spain. The cDNA or gDNA used as material had been derived from T cells, B-cell-depleted T cells, or PBMCs.

Authors' analysis steps: Nucleated cell counts were estimated from reference gene primer amplification. The assay was immunoSEQ multiplex PCR, and TCRdb's table has in-frame clones only and misses some. The V and J calls and the clone size are those of that table, but D and trimming were determined from the DNA. The profile shows about 210,000 clones, around nine tenths of them singletons. Germline CDR1 reads LGHDT; CDR2 reads YNNKEL (reference sequence). V lost 5 bases and J 1 base, leaving 17 bases between the germline ends. The CDR3 runs 16 residues. This clone was seen only once. The rearrangement uses TRBV3-1 (or the pseudogene TRBV3-2) and TRBJ1-1; TRBD1 might be the D (5 bases). What was sequenced was peripheral blood. The source of this sequence is a woman in her thirties or forties with acute or convalescent COVID-19. The CDR3 bases are TGTGCCAGCAGCGCCCGGTTCGGGGGGGGGAACACTGAAGCTTTCTTT. Translating it yields CASSARFGGGNTEAFF.